This TCR beta chain was found in a study of T cell responses to AZD1222 COVID-19 vaccine. Sequencing used immunoSEQ multiplex PCR; TCRdb keeps in-frame clones, though not all of them. The sample contains under 140,000 clones, about 95% of which appear only once. Study results and limitations: Nearly half of unique spike-specific TCRs reportedly avoided B.1.351 and B.1.1.7 mutated regions.

The CDR3 runs to 15 residues. The V gene end was trimmed by 2 bases and the J gene end by 4 bases; junction bases not matched to a gene: 6. Germline lookup yields CDR1 SGHRS and CDR2 YFSETQ. This clone showed up just once. Its antigen remains unknown. Material: peripheral blood, obtained 28 days after the second AZD1222 dose. The rearrangement joins TRBV5-1 to TRBJ2-1; TRBD2 aligns across 7 bases. This TCR derives from an adult who received the AZD1222 COVID-19 vaccine. In DNA form, the CDR3 reads TGCGCCAGCAGCTTAGAGTCGGGACTATACAATGAGCAGTTCTTC. Translating gives CASSLESGLYNEQFF.